These 8 T cell receptor beta chains were all obtained from the same sample, sequenced in a study of OX40 agonist ivuxolimab in advanced cancers. TCRdb's copy holds only in-frame clones and misses some; the assay was immunoSEQ multiplex PCR. Among under 100,000 clones listed, more than 65% were seen once. The specimen was CD4+ or CD8+ T cells sorted from blood, collected in a trial of the OX40 agonist ivuxolimab. The receptors were sampled from an adult with an advanced solid tumor such as melanoma, head and neck, liver or kidney cancer.

V is TRBV5-4 and J is TRBJ1-1, with a weak D call TRBD1 (6 bases). CDR1 and CDR2 (germline): SGHNT, YYREEE (reference sequence). V lost 5 bases, J lost 4 bases, and 12 bases lay in between. This CDR3 comprises 13 residues. CDR3 bases: TGTGCCAGCAGGTTTGCAGGGGCCACTGAAGCTTTCTTT. This codes for CASRFAGATEAFF.

The gene calls are TRBV5-1 and TRBJ1-2, with D possibly being TRBD1 (6 bases). Germline values: CDR1 SGHRS, CDR2 YFSETQ. The CDR3 is 15 amino acids. Trimming pared 0 bases from V and 4 bases from J, leaving 13 bases between. The CDR3 DNA follows: TGCGCCAGCAGCTTGGGGACAGCGCAGGCCTATGGCTACACCTTC. It is translated as CASSLGTAQAYGYTF. The complete variable domain, with remaining parts taken from reference TRBV5-1 and TRBJ1-2, reads KAGVTQTPRYLIKTRGQQVTLSCSPISGHRSVSWYQQTPGQGLQFLFEYFSETQRNKGNFPGRFSGRQFSNSRSEMNVSTLELGDSALYLCASSLGTAQAYGYTFGSGTRLTVV.

The chain has TRBV7-9 and TRBJ2-7; D is undetermined. The CDR3 runs to 13 residues. Per the germline V gene, CDR1 is SEHNR and CDR2 is FQNEAQ (reference sequence). The ends were cut back, 3 bases at V and 2 bases at J, with 8 bases in the middle. CDR3 nucleotide sequence: TGTGCCAGCAGCTTTACAATCCCCTACGAGCAGTACTTC. Protein sequence: CASSFTIPYEQYF.

This clone is categorized as medium-sized (0.01 to 0.1%). This chain uses TRBV11-2 with TRBJ1-5, with D uncertain. The CDR3 covers 13 residues. Looked up from germline, CDR1 is SGHAT and CDR2 is FQNNGV. Trimming took 4 bases from V and 2 from J, leaving 6 bases between them. CDR3 in amino acids: CASSYIGNQPQHF. The CDR3 DNA follows: TGTGCCAGCAGCTATATAGGCAATCAGCCCCAGCATTTT.

V usage is TRBV6-5 and J usage is TRBJ1-5, with a possible D match to TRBD1 (6 bases). Trimming removed 4 bases from V and 5 bases from J, with 12 bases in between. Germline V lookup: CDR1 MNHEY, CDR2 SVGAGI. This CDR3 region has 14 residues. CDR3 in DNA: TGTGCCAGCAGTTTAATCAGGGGTGATCAGCCCCAGCATTTT. Protein sequence: CASSLIRGDQPQHF.

This chain connects TRBV29-1 to TRBJ2-1, with D possibly matching TRBD1 (6 bases). This CDR3 has 11 amino acids. CDR1 and CDR2 from the germline V gene are SQVTM and ANQGSEA. The CDR3 protein is CASETGDEQFF. The CDR3 DNA is TGCGCTAGTGAGACAGGCGATGAGCAGTTCTTC.

The J gene is TRBJ1-5, the V gene TRBV18; D is unresolved. The CDR3 runs 16 residues. In germline, CDR1 is KGHSH, CDR2 LQKENI. Trimming took off 3 bases at V and 0 bases at J, with 12 bases between the two ends. The CDR3 protein is CASSPGQVYSNQPQHF. The CDR3 nucleotides are TGTGCCAGCTCACCTGGGCAGGTTTATAGCAATCAGCCCCAGCATTTT.

V gene TRBV5-1 combines with J gene TRBJ1-6; D unresolved. CDR3 length equals 14 residues. Germline CDR1 SGHRS, CDR2 YFSETQ. Deletions cut 0 bases from V and 9 bases from J, with 10 bases between. CDR3 residues: CASSLALFGSPLHF. The CDR3 DNA reads as TGCGCCAGCAGCTTGGCCCTTTTTGGTTCACCCCTCCACTTT.